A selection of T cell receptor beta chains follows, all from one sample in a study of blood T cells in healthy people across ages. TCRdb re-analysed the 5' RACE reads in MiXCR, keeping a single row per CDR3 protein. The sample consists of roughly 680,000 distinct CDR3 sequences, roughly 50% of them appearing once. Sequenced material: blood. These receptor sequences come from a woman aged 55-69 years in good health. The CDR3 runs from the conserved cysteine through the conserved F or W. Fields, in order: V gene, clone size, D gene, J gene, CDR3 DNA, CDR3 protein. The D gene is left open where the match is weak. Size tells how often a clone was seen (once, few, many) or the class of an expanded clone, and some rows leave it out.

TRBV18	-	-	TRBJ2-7	TGTGCCAGCTCACCAACAGGGATACCCTACGAGCAGTACTTC	CASSPTGIPYEQYF
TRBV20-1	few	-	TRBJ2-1	TGCAGTGCTAGACCCCTAAGGAGCTCCTACAATGAGCAGTTCTTC	CSARPLRSSYNEQFF
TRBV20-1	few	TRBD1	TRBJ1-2	TGCAGTGCTAGAACGGACAGGGTCCATGGCTACACCTTC	CSARTDRVHGYTF
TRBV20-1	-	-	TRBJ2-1	TGCAGTGCCAAGATGCCTAACTCCTACAATGAGCAGTTCTTC	CSAKMPNSYNEQFF
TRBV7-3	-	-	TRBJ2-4	TGTGCCAGCAGCTTCAAAGTCCCATCTCTGGGCAAAAACATTCAGTACTTC	CASSFKVPSLGKNIQYF
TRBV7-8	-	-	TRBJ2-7	TGTGCCAGCAGCTTCGGACACAACGAGCAGTACTTC	CASSFGHNEQYF
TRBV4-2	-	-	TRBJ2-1	TGTGCCAGCAGCCAGGACCCGGGCCTTGTAGCCAATGAGCAGTTCTTC	CASSQDPGLVANEQFF
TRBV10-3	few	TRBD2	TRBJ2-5	TGTGCCATCACGGCTCGGGAGGACGAGACCCAGTACTTC	CAITAREDETQYF
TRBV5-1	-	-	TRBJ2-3	TGCGCCAGCGCCGGGCAGGATACGCAGTATTTT	CASAGQDTQYF
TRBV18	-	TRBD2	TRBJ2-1	TGTGCCAGCTCACTCGGGACTAGCTCAAGGGAGCAGTTCTTC	CASSLGTSSREQFF
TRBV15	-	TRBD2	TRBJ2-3	TGTGCCACCAGCAGAGCGCTAGCGGGAGAACATACGCAGTATTTT	CATSRALAGEHTQYF
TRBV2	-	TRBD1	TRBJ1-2	TGTGCCAGCAGGGCTAGGGGACAGGGGAGGCCCTATGGCTACACCTTC	CASRARGQGRPYGYTF
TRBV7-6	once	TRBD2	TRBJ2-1	TGTGCCAGCAGCGTCGGACTAGCGGGAGCGGCCTACAATGAGCAGTTCTTC	CASSVGLAGAAYNEQFF
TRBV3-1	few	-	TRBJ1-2	TGTGCCAGCAGCCAAGACGAGGGATTAGTTGGCTACACCTTC	CASSQDEGLVGYTF